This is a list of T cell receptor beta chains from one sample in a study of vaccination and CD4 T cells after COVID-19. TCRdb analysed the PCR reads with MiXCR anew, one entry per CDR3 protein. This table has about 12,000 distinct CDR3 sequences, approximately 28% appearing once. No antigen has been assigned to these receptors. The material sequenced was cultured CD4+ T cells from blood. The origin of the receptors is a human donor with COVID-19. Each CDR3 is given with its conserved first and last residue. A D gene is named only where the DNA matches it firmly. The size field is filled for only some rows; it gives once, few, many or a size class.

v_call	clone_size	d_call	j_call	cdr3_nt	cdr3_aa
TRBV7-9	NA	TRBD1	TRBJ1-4	TGTGCCAGCAGCTTATTGGGACAGGGGAATGAAAAACTGTTTTTT	CASSLLGQGNEKLFF
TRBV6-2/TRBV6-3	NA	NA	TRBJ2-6	TGTGCCAGCATCTCCGGGGCCAACGTCCTGACTTTC	CASISGANVLTF
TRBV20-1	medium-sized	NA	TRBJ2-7	TGCAGTGCTAGAGATCCGGCGGGGATATACGAGCAGTACTTC	CSARDPAGIYEQYF
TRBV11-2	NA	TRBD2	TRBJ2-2	TGTGCCAGCAGCTCCCTAGCGGGGGTTAACACCGGGGAGCTGTTTTTT	CASSSLAGVNTGELFF
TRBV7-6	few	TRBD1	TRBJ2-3	TGTGCCAGCAGCTTACCCCTGACAGGGTCGGATACGCAGTATTTT	CASSLPLTGSDTQYF
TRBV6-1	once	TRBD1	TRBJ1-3	TGTGCCAGCAATGCCTCAGGGGGCTCCTCTGGAAACACCATATATTTT	CASNASGGSSGNTIYF
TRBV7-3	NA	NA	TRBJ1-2	TGTGCCAGCAGCTTAACGCAGGGGAATGGCTACACCTTC	CASSLTQGNGYTF
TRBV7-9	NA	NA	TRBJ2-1	TGTGCCAGCAGTCCAGCTGGGGGCCGAGGCAATGAGCAGTTCTTC	CASSPAGGRGNEQFF
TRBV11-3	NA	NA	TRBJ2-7	TGTGCCAGCAGCTTAGAATTAGGGGAGTACGAGCAGTACTTC	CASSLELGEYEQYF
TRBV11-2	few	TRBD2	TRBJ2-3	TGTGCCAGCAGCTTAGGCGGGGGTACCGATACGCAGTATTTT	CASSLGGGTDTQYF
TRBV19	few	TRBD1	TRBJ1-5	TGTGCCAGTACGACAGGGCCCAATCAGCCCCAGCATTTT	CASTTGPNQPQHF
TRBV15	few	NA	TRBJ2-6	TGTGCCACCAGCAGAGTGGTGGGCGCATTTGGGGCCAACGTCCTGACTTTC	CATSRVVGAFGANVLTF
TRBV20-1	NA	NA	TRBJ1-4	TGCAGTGCTAGGTCGGGACGGATAAATGAAAAACTGTTTTTT	CSARSGRINEKLFF
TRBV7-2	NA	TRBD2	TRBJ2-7	TGTGCCAGCAGCTTTAGCGGGGGCCCCCTCTCGTACGAGCAGTACTTC	CASSFSGGPLSYEQYF
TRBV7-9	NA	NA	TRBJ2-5	TGTGCCAGCAGCATCCAAGAGACCCAGTACTTC	CASSIQETQYF
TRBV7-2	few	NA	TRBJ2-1	TGTGCCAGCAGCTTAGGACAGAACAATGAGCAGTTCTTC	CASSLGQNNEQFF
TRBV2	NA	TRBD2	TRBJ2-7	TGTGCCAGCAGCATAGCCATAGCGGGGGGGAACGAGCAGTACTTC	CASSIAIAGGNEQYF
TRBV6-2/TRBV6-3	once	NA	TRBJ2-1	TGTGCCAGCAGCGGCGGGACACTATACAATGAGCAGTTCTTC	CASSGGTLYNEQFF
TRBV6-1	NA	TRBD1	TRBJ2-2	TGTGCCAGCAGCCATACCGGGACAGCGAACACCGGGGAGCTGTTTTTT	CASSHTGTANTGELFF
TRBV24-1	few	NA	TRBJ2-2	TGTGCCACCAGTCCCCCCTGGGATCCCGGGGAGCTGTTTTTT	CATSPPWDPGELFF
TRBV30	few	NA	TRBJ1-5	TGTGCCTGGTCACACGCGGGGGATCAGCCCCAGCATTTT	CAWSHAGDQPQHF
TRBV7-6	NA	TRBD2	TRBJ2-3	TGTGCCAGCAGCTTAGGAGCGGGGGGGAACACAGATACGCAGTATTTT	CASSLGAGGNTDTQYF
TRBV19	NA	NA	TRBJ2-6	TGTGCCAGTAGGGCCCGCTCTGGGGCCAACGTCCTGACTTTC	CASRARSGANVLTF
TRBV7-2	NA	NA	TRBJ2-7	TGTGCCAGCAGCTTAGCTGGATCCTCCTACGAGCAGTACTTC	CASSLAGSSYEQYF
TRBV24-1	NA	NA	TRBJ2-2	TGTGCCACCGGCGTAGGGTCAGGGACCGCCGGGGAGCTGTTTTTT	CATGVGSGTAGELFF
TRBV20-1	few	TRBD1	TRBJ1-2	TGCAGTGCTAGACCAAAGACAGGGGCGGATGGCTACACCTTC	CSARPKTGADGYTF
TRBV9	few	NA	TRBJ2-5	TGTGCCAGCAGCCGTGCCTCATGGGAGACCCAGTACTTC	CASSRASWETQYF
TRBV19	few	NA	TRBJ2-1	TGTGCCAGTAGGGCGGACGGGGCGAGCTCCTACAATGAGCAGTTCTTC	CASRADGASSYNEQFF
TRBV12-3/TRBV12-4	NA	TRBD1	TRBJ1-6	TGTGCCAGCAGAACCCGGACAGGGGAGCTTAGTAATTCACCCCTCCACTTT	CASRTRTGELSNSPLHF
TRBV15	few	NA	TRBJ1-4	TGTGCCACCAGCAGAGACAGGGGTGAAAAACTGTTTTTT	CATSRDRGEKLFF
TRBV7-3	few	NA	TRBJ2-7	TGTGCCAGCTCACCGGGACGGATGAGCGAGCAGTACTTC	CASSPGRMSEQYF
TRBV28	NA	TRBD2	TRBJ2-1	TGTGCCAGCACCTTCCGGACTAGCGGTTACAATGAGCAGTTCTTC	CASTFRTSGYNEQFF
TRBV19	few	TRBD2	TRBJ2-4	TGTGCCAGTAGTAACTCAGCGGGGATAGCCAAAAACATTCAGTACTTC	CASSNSAGIAKNIQYF
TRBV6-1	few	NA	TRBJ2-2	TGTGCCAGCACCGAAGACCCTGGGGAGCTGTTTTTT	CASTEDPGELFF
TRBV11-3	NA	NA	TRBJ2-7	TGTGCCAGCAGTCAAGATGGTCGGGGGCTGGCCTACGAGCAGTACTTC	CASSQDGRGLAYEQYF
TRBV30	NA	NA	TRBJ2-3	TGTGCCTGGAGTGTACAGGGTTCAGATACGCAGTATTTT	CAWSVQGSDTQYF
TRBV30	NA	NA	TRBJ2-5	TGTGCCTGGAGGCCGCGGGGCCAAGAGACCCAGTACTTC	CAWRPRGQETQYF
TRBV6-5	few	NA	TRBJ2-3	TGTGCCAGCAGTTACGTAGATACGCAGTATTTT	CASSYVDTQYF
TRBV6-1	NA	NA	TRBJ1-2	TGTGCCAGCAGTGAAGTGGGAGTAGAAAACTATGGCTACACCTTC	CASSEVGVENYGYTF
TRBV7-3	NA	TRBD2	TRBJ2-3	TGTGCCAGCAGCTTGTTGGCTAGCGGGGGGGTTAACACAGATACGCAGTATTTT	CASSLLASGGVNTDTQYF
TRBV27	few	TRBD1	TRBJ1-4	TGTGCCAGACTTCGGCTTACAGGGGCAACTAATGAAAAACTGTTTTTT	CARLRLTGATNEKLFF
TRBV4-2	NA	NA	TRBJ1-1	TGTGCCAGCAGCCAAGGGAGGAAGACGGACACTGAAGCTTTCTTT	CASSQGRKTDTEAFF